The 25 T cell receptor beta chains listed next were all sequenced from one sample in a study of T cells in Graves' hyperthyroidism and ophthalmopathy. RNA transcripts served as the template for amplifying TCR beta CDR3 regions. With the HTBI primer set, the TCR CDR3 went through a first round of RT-PCR. One entry per CDR3 protein results from TCRdb running MiXCR on the multiplex PCR reads. Altogether about 300,000 distinct CDR3 sequences are present, approximately 19% being singletons, with the ten largest covering less than 45%. The source material was blood. The receptors were sampled from a man aged 50-60 years with Graves' ophthalmopathy.

This clonotype was seen only a few times. The chain recombines TRBV7-2 with TRBJ1-6; 10 bases align to TRBD1. The junction had 8 bases not matched to a gene; V was cut back by 4 bases and J by 8 bases. CDR1 is SGHTA and CDR2 is FQGNSA in the germline V gene. The CDR3 totals 16 residues. The CDR3 DNA reads as TGTGCCAGCAGCTCCCGGGACAGGGGAGGCTATTCACCCCTCCACTTT. Translated, it gives CASSSRDRGGYSPLHF.

This chain joins TRBV11-2 and TRBJ1-1, with D uncertain. V lost 6 bases and J lost 0, with 8 bases in between. CDR1 is SGHAT and CDR2 is FQNNGV in the germline V gene. CDR3 size: 13 residues. DNA for the CDR3: TGTGCCAGCAGGGATGGGATGAACACTGAAGCTTTCTTT. The encoded protein is CASRDGMNTEAFF.

This clonotype was seen ten or more times. The chain links TRBV28 to TRBJ1-2; D ambiguous. V dropped 5 bases and J dropped 8 bases, with 12 bases sitting between them. The CDR3 runs 12 residues. CDR1 and CDR2 (germline): MDHEN, SYDVKM. The CDR3 nucleotides are TGTGCCAGCAGTCCGACTCGAGGGGGCTACACCTTC. Translation gives CASSPTRGGYTF.

The table lists this clonotype with a few counts. The genes are TRBV5-1 and TRBJ2-5; TRBD1 matches 7 bases. Trimming took 3 bases from V and 1 from J; bases not matched to a gene: 3. The CDR3 is made up of 14 amino acids. Per the germline V gene, CDR1 is SGHRS and CDR2 is YFSETQ. CDR3 sequence (DNA): TGCGCCAGCAGCTCCCGGGACAGCCAAGAGACCCAGTACTTC. Translation gives CASSSRDSQETQYF.

Of note for this clonotype: This may stem from a read error, because a much larger clone lies one nucleotide away. This sequence joins TRBV6-2 or TRBV6-3 and TRBJ1-6; possible D gene TRBD1, 6 bases. The CDR3 has 15 residues. The germline V gene has CDR1 MNHEY and CDR2 SVGEGT. In nucleotides, the CDR3 is TGTGCCAGCAGTCTCAAGGGAGGGGGTAATTCACACCTCCACTTT. Translating it yields CASSLKGGGNSHLHF.

This clonotype was observed a single time. A clone one base away is much larger, so this may be a read error. The chain combines TRBV11-1 with TRBJ2-7; D remains ambiguous. Germline CDR1 and CDR2: SGHAT and FQDESV (reference sequence). Trimming stripped 0 bases from V and 2 bases from J, with 5 bases between. The CDR3 consists of 13 residues. DNA for the CDR3: TGTGCCAGCAGCTTAGCGGGCCCCTACGAGCAGTACTTC. Amino acid sequence: CASSLAGPYEQYF.

A few counts support this clonotype. The gene calls are TRBV18 and TRBJ1-3; possibly TRBD1 for D (6 bases). CDR1 and CDR2 (germline): KGHSH, LQKENI. This CDR3 has 16 residues. V lost 5 bases and J lost 4, with 18 bases in between. CDR3 coding DNA: TGTGCCAGCTCATCGAGGGACATCAGCTTCGGAAACACCATATATTTT. Its protein is CASSSRDISFGNTIYF.

The CDR3 nucleotides read TGTGCCAGCAGCGTAGACGCGTTCACAGATACGCAGTATTTT. It translates to CASSVDAFTDTQYF. This chain uses TRBV9 with TRBJ2-3; D not resolved. The CDR3 contains 14 residues. Germline CDR1 is SGDLS and CDR2 is YYNGEE. Trimming took off 0 bases at V and 2 bases at J, with 7 bases between the two ends.

This clonotype was found many times. This rearrangement joins TRBV7-3 to TRBJ2-3; maybe TRBD2 (6 bases). V was shortened by 2 bases and J by 4 bases, with 16 bases between the two germline ends. Germline-derived CDR1 and CDR2 are SGHTA and FQGTGA. The CDR3 has 16 residues. The CDR3 DNA follows: TGTGCCAGCAGCTTAGGGGCGGGAATAGGTTCAGATACGCAGTATTTT. Protein product: CASSLGAGIGSDTQYF.

About this clonotype itself: An end of the junction differs from the germline gene, which may be a read error. The genes are TRBV20-1 and TRBJ2-1; D ambiguous. Germline CDR1 DFQATT, CDR2 SNEGSKA (reference sequence). CDR3 length equals 17 residues. In nucleotides, the CDR3 is TGCTACCTATTAGGGCCGCCTATACAGAGCTCCTACAATGGGCAGTTCTTC. Its protein product is CYLLGPPIQSSYNGQFF.

The chain employs TRBV24-1 and TRBJ2-2; TRBD2 matches at 7 bases. The CDR3 extends over 15 amino acids. CDR1 and CDR2 (germline): KGHDR, SFDVKD. V dropped 9 bases and J dropped 5; count of bases not matched to a gene: 11. The chain's CDR3 is CATGRGRVKTGELFF. In nucleotides, the CDR3 is TGTGCCACCGGGAGGGGCAGGGTGAAGACCGGGGAGCTGTTTTTT.

This clonotype showed up just a few times. The V and J genes are TRBV11-1 and TRBJ2-3, with 8 bases aligning to TRBD2. Germline-derived CDR1 and CDR2 are SGHAT and FQDESV (reference sequence). The ends lost 2 bases at V and 2 bases at J; junction bases unmatched: 9. CDR3 length equals 17 residues. CDR3: CASSLSPGTRYTDTQYF. In DNA form, the CDR3 reads TGTGCCAGCAGCTTATCCCCCGGGACTAGGTACACAGATACGCAGTATTTT. The whole variable domain, filled in from reference TRBV11-1 and TRBJ2-3, reads EAEVAQSPRYKITEKSQAVAFWCDPISGHATLYWYRQILGQGPELLVQFQDESVVDDSQLPKDRFSAERLKGVDSTLKIQPAELGDSAMYLCASSLSPGTRYTDTQYFGPGTRLTVL.

This clonotype has at least ten counts. V gene TRBV3-1 combines with J gene TRBJ2-1, with 8 bases identical to TRBD2. The CDR3 covers 14 residues. Germline-derived CDR1 and CDR2 are LGHDT and YNNKEL (reference sequence). The J segment lost 5 bases and the V segment lost 4 bases, leaving 4 bases of the junction unmatched. CDR3: CASSPGGPDNEQFF. For the CDR3, the DNA is TGTGCCAGCAGCCCGGGAGGGCCCGACAATGAGCAGTTCTTC.

In its sample, this clonotype was seen a few times. The gene calls are TRBV15 and TRBJ1-4, with 8 bases lining up with TRBD1. Losses at the gene ends were 4 bases for V and 5 bases for J; bases not matched to a gene: 6. CDR3 length: 15 amino acids. The germline V gene has CDR1 LNHNV and CDR2 YYDKDF (reference sequence). The CDR3 nucleotides read TGTGCCACCAGCAACCGACAGGGGAGAAATGAAAAACTGTTTTTT. Translating it yields CATSNRQGRNEKLFF.

This clonotype was seen a handful of times. The rearrangement uses TRBV27 and TRBJ2-2; D possibly corresponds to TRBD2 (5 bases). Trimming left V 7 bases short and J 3 bases short, with 12 bases between. The CDR3 consists of 14 residues. From germline, CDR1 is MNHEY and CDR2 SMNVEV (reference sequence). In DNA form, the CDR3 reads TGTGCCAGCATCAGGTGGGGAGACACCGGGGAGCTGTTTTTT. Protein product: CASIRWGDTGELFF.

The V call is TRBV28, the J call TRBJ1-1; TRBD1 matches 8 bases. V shed 3 bases, J shed 10 bases, and the junction held 4 bases outside the gene matches. CDR1 and CDR2 (germline): MDHEN, SYDVKM. CDR3 length: 12 amino acids. CDR3 DNA: TGTGCCAGCAGTTTCGGACAGGGTGGAGCTTTCTTT. Amino acids: CASSFGQGGAFF.

This clonotype was counted ten times or more. The V and J genes are TRBV5-1 and TRBJ2-3; no firm D call. V shed 4 bases and J shed 6 bases, with 15 bases lying between them. The CDR3 length is 14 residues. Per the germline V gene, CDR1 is SGHRS and CDR2 is YFSETQ. CDR3: CASSTDGAPDTQYF. The CDR3 DNA reads as TGCGCCAGCAGCACCGACGGAGCCCCCGATACGCAGTATTTT.

This clonotype was seen at least ten times. CDR3 residues: CASSGQLSKNIQYF. The CDR3 DNA reads TGTGCCAGCAGTGGGCAGTTGTCCAAAAACATTCAGTACTTC. The chain is built from TRBV2 and TRBJ2-4; D not certain. The CDR3 runs 14 residues. The germline gives CDR1 SNHLY, CDR2 FYNNEI. Trimming left V 4 bases short and J 2 bases short, with 9 bases between.

V is TRBV12-3 or TRBV12-4 and J is TRBJ2-3, with 13 bases that match TRBD2. The CDR3 sequence is 17 residues long. The J segment lost 6 bases and the V segment lost 7 bases, leaving 13 bases of the junction unmatched. This CDR3 is CASTYRVGLAGSDTQYF. CDR3 in DNA: TGTGCCAGCACCTACCGAGTGGGACTAGCGGGATCGGATACGCAGTATTTT.

The chain has TRBV6-2 or TRBV6-3 and TRBJ2-5, with D perhaps TRBD2 (6 bases). Germline values: CDR1 MNHEY, CDR2 SVGEGT. The CDR3 runs to 13 residues. V dropped 2 bases and J dropped 7 bases, with 11 bases sitting between them. The CDR3 DNA follows: TGTGCCAGCAGTTACGACGGAGCGGGGACCCAGTACTTC. The encoded protein is CASSYDGAGTQYF.

There are many counts of this clonotype. CDR3 coding DNA: TGTGCCAGCAGCGTTGTGGGCTACGAGCAGTACTTC. Protein product: CASSVVGYEQYF. The chain recombines TRBV9 with TRBJ2-7; D remains ambiguous. The CDR3 loop spans 12 amino acids. The ends were cut back, 2 bases at V and 3 bases at J, with 6 bases in the middle. From germline, CDR1 is SGDLS and CDR2 YYNGEE.

V and J are TRBV7-8 and TRBJ1-5, with D perhaps matching TRBD1 (5 bases). Germline assignment: CDR1 SGHVS and CDR2 FQNEAQ. The CDR3 extends over 17 amino acids. The V end lost 7 bases, the J end lost 1 base, and 20 bases lay between the germline ends. CDR3: CASNKGAGTGSNQPQHF. In DNA, the CDR3 is TGTGCCAGCAACAAAGGAGCCGGGACGGGAAGCAATCAGCCCCAGCATTTT.

The chain couples TRBV12-3 or TRBV12-4 to TRBJ1-1; 7 bases align to TRBD1. This CDR3 has 13 residues. V shed 5 bases and J 1 base; nucleotides not matched to a gene: 1. This chain's CDR3 is CASSNRGNTEAFF. CDR3 nucleotide sequence: TGTGCCAGCAGTAACAGGGGGAACACTGAAGCTTTCTTT.

In the case of this clonotype: This may arise from a read error, as a much more abundant clone is one base away. The chain has TRBV29-1 and TRBJ2-3; D is ambiguous. Trimming removed 6 bases at V and 2 bases at J, with 9 bases between. The CDR3 is 12 residues long. Germline-derived CDR1 and CDR2 are SQVTM and ANQGSEA. This CDR3 is CSVTHDTDTQYF. DNA for the CDR3: TGCAGCGTGACCCACGACACAGATACGCAGTATTTT.

This CDR3 reads CASSASGLAGVIPTGELFF. DNA for the CDR3: TGTGCCAGCAGCGCCTCCGGACTAGCGGGAGTTATTCCAACCGGGGAGCTGTTTTTT. The rearrangement links TRBV9 to TRBJ2-2; TRBD2 matches 13 bases. After removal of 3 bases from V and 5 bases from J, the junction contained 13 bases not matched to a gene. From germline, CDR1 is SGDLS and CDR2 YYNGEE. The CDR3 has 19 amino acids.